This TCR beta chain was recorded in a study of blood T cell repertoires in COVID-19. Sequenced by immunoSEQ multiplex PCR; TCRdb stores in-frame clones only, minus some. This table has about 160,000 clones, about nine tenths appearing once. This clonotype originated in a man between 25 and 39 years old with COVID-19, enrolled during active disease. The sequenced material came from peripheral blood.

Written as DNA, the CDR3 is TGTGCCAGCAGTACAGGGGACTATGGCTACACCTTC. Its translation: CASSTGDYGYTF. The rearrangement joins TRBV11-2 to TRBJ1-2, with 7 nucleotides matching TRBD1. CDR3 length: 12 residues. The V gene end was trimmed by 6 bases and the J gene end by 3 bases; junction bases not matched to a gene: 1. Germline V CDR1 and CDR2: SGHAT, FQNNGV.